Listed below are T cell receptor beta chains from one sample, sequenced in a study of tissue T cells after allogeneic stem cell transplantation. Libraries were prepared by immunoSEQ multiplex PCR; TCRdb keeps only in-frame clonotypes and omits some of them. The table has fewer than 30,000 clones, around 79% seen once. The input for sequencing was tissue from the ileum, taken at autopsy. Receptor source: a female donor older than 55 with lung cancer. Both conserved end residues are part of each CDR3. The D gene is left open where the match is weak. Some rows mark clone size as missing; the rest say once, few, many or name a class of expanded clone.

clone size: -; D gene: -; J gene: TRBJ1-5; V gene: TRBV24-1; CDR3 DNA: TGTGCCACCAGTGATGCAAAAAGGGATAGCAATCAGCCCCAGCATTTT; CDR3 protein: CATSDAKRDSNQPQHF
clone size: -; D gene: -; J gene: TRBJ1-1; V gene: TRBV29-1; CDR3 DNA: TGCAGCGTTGAAGATCCTAGGGACGGCCAATTGAACACTGAAGCTTTCTTT; CDR3 protein: CSVEDPRDGQLNTEAFF
clone size: -; D gene: -; J gene: TRBJ1-5; V gene: TRBV5-5; CDR3 DNA: TGTGCCAGCAGCCACGACTTGGGTAAAGGGCAGCCCCAGCATTTT; CDR3 protein: CASSHDLGKGQPQHF
clone size: -; D gene: TRBD1; J gene: TRBJ2-3; V gene: TRBV5-1; CDR3 DNA: TGCGCCAGCAGCTTCCGGGGACAGCCCACAGATACGCAGTATTTT; CDR3 protein: CASSFRGQPTDTQYF
clone size: -; D gene: TRBD2; J gene: TRBJ2-2; V gene: TRBV30; CDR3 DNA: TGTGCCTCCCCTAACCCTAGCGGTACCACCGGGGAGCTGTTTTTT; CDR3 protein: CASPNPSGTTGELFF
clone size: -; D gene: -; J gene: TRBJ1-5; V gene: TRBV6-1; CDR3 DNA: TGTGCCAGCAGTGAAGCTCAGGGGTTGGTGGGCAATCAGCCCCAGCATTTT; CDR3 protein: CASSEAQGLVGNQPQHF
clone size: once; D gene: TRBD1; J gene: TRBJ1-1; V gene: TRBV9; CDR3 DNA: TGTGCCAGCAGCGCGCAGGGGGGTGAGGCTTTCTTT; CDR3 protein: CASSAQGGEAFF
clone size: -; D gene: -; J gene: TRBJ2-7; V gene: TRBV20-1; CDR3 DNA: TGCAGTGCTTCGAGGGGGGCTAAGCAGTACTTC; CDR3 protein: CSASRGAKQYF
clone size: -; D gene: -; J gene: TRBJ2-1; V gene: TRBV24-1; CDR3 DNA: TGTGCCACCAGTGGGGCTACGGGGGAGGAGCAGTTCTTC; CDR3 protein: CATSGATGEEQFF
clone size: -; D gene: TRBD1; J gene: TRBJ1-6; V gene: TRBV10-3; CDR3 DNA: TGTGCCATCTCGGACAGGGGGCTTTCACCCCTCCACTTT; CDR3 protein: CAISDRGLSPLHF
clone size: -; D gene: -; J gene: TRBJ2-5; V gene: TRBV14; CDR3 DNA: TGTGCCAGCCCACCGCGCGGGACCCAAGAGACCCAGTACTTC; CDR3 protein: CASPPRGTQETQYF
clone size: -; D gene: -; J gene: TRBJ1-5; V gene: TRBV19; CDR3 DNA: TGTGCCAGTAGTATAGACATCCCGGATGTGGGGCCCCAGCATTTT; CDR3 protein: CASSIDIPDVGPQHF
clone size: -; D gene: -; J gene: TRBJ2-3; V gene: TRBV7-8; CDR3 DNA: TGTGCCAGCAGCTTAATAAACAGGAGGGGCACAGATACGCAGTATTTT; CDR3 protein: CASSLINRRGTDTQYF
clone size: -; D gene: TRBD1; J gene: TRBJ2-4; V gene: TRBV5-6; CDR3 DNA: TGTGCCAGCAGCGAAACCGGGACAGGCGACAACATTCAGTACTTC; CDR3 protein: CASSETGTGDNIQYF
clone size: -; D gene: -; J gene: TRBJ2-1; V gene: TRBV2; CDR3 DNA: TGTGCCAGCAAGTTGGGACCCAATGAGCAGTTCTTC; CDR3 protein: CASKLGPNEQFF
clone size: -; D gene: -; J gene: TRBJ2-7; V gene: TRBV4-3; CDR3 DNA: TGCGCCAGCAGCCGGGGGGCCGATAGCGGAACCTACGAGCAGTACTTC; CDR3 protein: CASSRGADSGTYEQYF
clone size: once; D gene: -; J gene: TRBJ2-5; V gene: TRBV20-1; CDR3 DNA: TGCAGTGCCAGCGGAGAGACCCAGTACTTC; CDR3 protein: CSASGETQYF
clone size: -; D gene: TRBD2; J gene: TRBJ2-3; V gene: TRBV29-1; CDR3 DNA: TGCAGCGTCAAAGAGGGGAGCGGGAGGGCTTTCGGTACGCAGTATTTT; CDR3 protein: CSVKEGSGRAFGTQYF
clone size: -; D gene: -; J gene: TRBJ2-3; V gene: TRBV5-6; CDR3 DNA: TGTGCCAGCAGCTTGGTCCAGACAGATACGCAGTATTTT; CDR3 protein: CASSLVQTDTQYF
clone size: -; D gene: TRBD1; J gene: TRBJ2-2; V gene: TRBV18; CDR3 DNA: TGTGCCAGCTCACCCCGGGACAGAATGACCGGGGAGCTGTTTTTT; CDR3 protein: CASSPRDRMTGELFF
clone size: -; D gene: TRBD2; J gene: TRBJ2-3; V gene: TRBV7-6; CDR3 DNA: TGTGCCAGCAGCCCATTAGCGGGGGGGACTAGCACAGATACGCAGTATTTT; CDR3 protein: CASSPLAGGTSTDTQYF
clone size: -; D gene: -; J gene: TRBJ2-3; V gene: TRBV29-1; CDR3 DNA: TGCAGCGTTGATTACACGCGAGATACGCAGTATTTT; CDR3 protein: CSVDYTRDTQYF
clone size: -; D gene: -; J gene: TRBJ1-5; V gene: TRBV19; CDR3 DNA: TGTGCCAGTTTAGGGGGGGGTCTGAGCAATCAGCCCCAGCATTTT; CDR3 protein: CASLGGGLSNQPQHF
clone size: -; D gene: -; J gene: TRBJ1-3; V gene: TRBV6-2/TRBV6-3; CDR3 DNA: TGTGCCAGCAGTACCGCGGGGGCTGGAAACACCATATATTTT; CDR3 protein: CASSTAGAGNTIYF
clone size: -; D gene: -; J gene: TRBJ2-7; V gene: TRBV11-2; CDR3 DNA: TGTGCCAGCAGCACCTTCGGGGCGGATTACTACGAGCAGTACTTC; CDR3 protein: CASSTFGADYYEQYF
clone size: -; D gene: TRBD1; J gene: TRBJ1-4; V gene: TRBV2; CDR3 DNA: TGTGCCAGCAGTGCCGGGACAGGGTCTAATGAAAAACTGTTTTTT; CDR3 protein: CASSAGTGSNEKLFF
clone size: few; D gene: TRBD2; J gene: TRBJ2-3; V gene: TRBV7-2; CDR3 DNA: TGTGCCAGCAGTTTGACTAGCGGGGGCGGCATTAGCACAGATACGCAGTATTTT; CDR3 protein: CASSLTSGGGISTDTQYF
clone size: -; D gene: -; J gene: TRBJ2-5; V gene: TRBV6-6; CDR3 DNA: TGTGCCAGCAGGAACCCCCAAGGGGGGCGAGAGACCCAGTACTTC; CDR3 protein: CASRNPQGGRETQYF
clone size: -; D gene: TRBD2; J gene: TRBJ2-1; V gene: TRBV18; CDR3 DNA: TGTGCCAGCTCACCACTCAGGAGCGGGAGGGATGAGCAGTTCTTC; CDR3 protein: CASSPLRSGRDEQFF
clone size: -; D gene: -; J gene: TRBJ1-5; V gene: TRBV6-5; CDR3 DNA: TGTGCCAGCAGTTACTCGAAGGATCAGCCCCAGCATTTT; CDR3 protein: CASSYSKDQPQHF
clone size: few; D gene: -; J gene: TRBJ1-1; V gene: TRBV6-5; CDR3 DNA: TGTGCCAGCAGTAGTGGGCAGGCCACCGAAGCTTTCTTT; CDR3 protein: CASSSGQATEAFF
clone size: -; D gene: -; J gene: TRBJ2-2; V gene: TRBV7-3; CDR3 DNA: TGTGCCAGCGCCCCGGGACACAACACCGGGGAGCTGTTTTTT; CDR3 protein: CASAPGHNTGELFF
clone size: -; D gene: -; J gene: TRBJ2-3; V gene: TRBV4-2; CDR3 DNA: TGTGCCAGCAGCCAAGATGTGGGGCGGACAGAATCCTCAGATACGCAGTATTTT; CDR3 protein: CASSQDVGRTESSDTQYF
clone size: -; D gene: -; J gene: TRBJ1-1; V gene: TRBV5-1; CDR3 DNA: TGCGCCAGCAGCCGTGGACAGAACACTGAAGCTTTCTTT; CDR3 protein: CASSRGQNTEAFF
clone size: few; D gene: -; J gene: TRBJ1-4; V gene: TRBV6-5; CDR3 DNA: TGTGCCAGCAGTTACCGGGGGTGGGGTGAAAAACTGTTTTTT; CDR3 protein: CASSYRGWGEKLFF
clone size: -; D gene: -; J gene: TRBJ2-1; V gene: TRBV5-1; CDR3 DNA: TGCGCCAGCAGCTTGGTTCCGGTAGCGACCGTCTACAATGAGCAGTTCTTC; CDR3 protein: CASSLVPVATVYNEQFF
clone size: few; D gene: -; J gene: TRBJ2-7; V gene: TRBV19; CDR3 DNA: TGTGCCAGTAGCCGAGGGGCTAGCGTCGACGAGCAGTACTTC; CDR3 protein: CASSRGASVDEQYF
clone size: -; D gene: -; J gene: TRBJ1-2; V gene: TRBV30; CDR3 DNA: TGTGCCTGGAGTCACAGGGACTCTAACTATGGCTACACCTTC; CDR3 protein: CAWSHRDSNYGYTF
clone size: few; D gene: TRBD2; J gene: TRBJ2-6; V gene: TRBV19; CDR3 DNA: TGTGCCAGTAGTACCTACCTTCGGACTAGCTTTGTCCCTGGGGCCAACGTCCTGACTTTC; CDR3 protein: CASSTYLRTSFVPGANVLTF
clone size: few; D gene: -; J gene: TRBJ2-1; V gene: TRBV5-4; CDR3 DNA: TGTGCCAGCAGCTTGGCCCTCGGACAGACTAATGAGCAGTTCTTC; CDR3 protein: CASSLALGQTNEQFF
clone size: -; D gene: TRBD1; J gene: TRBJ1-1; V gene: TRBV19; CDR3 DNA: TGTGCCAGTAGAAGGGGGCGGGGGACAGGGGACACTGAAGCTTTCTTT; CDR3 protein: CASRRGRGTGDTEAFF
clone size: -; D gene: TRBD1; J gene: TRBJ1-4; V gene: TRBV5-5; CDR3 DNA: TGTGCCAGCAGTAAGGGGCAGGGGGTTTTCGGAACTAATGAAAAACTGTTTTTT; CDR3 protein: CASSKGQGVFGTNEKLFF
clone size: -; D gene: TRBD1; J gene: TRBJ2-1; V gene: TRBV29-1; CDR3 DNA: TGCAGCGTTACGGGACAGGGACACAATGAGCAGTTCTTC; CDR3 protein: CSVTGQGHNEQFF
clone size: -; D gene: -; J gene: TRBJ2-2; V gene: TRBV4-1; CDR3 DNA: TGCGCCAGCAGCCATCGGCCGGATGGCGGGAACACCGGGGAGCTGTTTTTT; CDR3 protein: CASSHRPDGGNTGELFF
clone size: -; D gene: -; J gene: TRBJ2-7; V gene: TRBV5-1; CDR3 DNA: TGCGCCAGCAGCTCCGGGGGACACTCCTACGAGCAGTACTTC; CDR3 protein: CASSSGGHSYEQYF
clone size: -; D gene: -; J gene: TRBJ2-7; V gene: TRBV20-1; CDR3 DNA: TGCAGTGCTAGAGTCTCATCCGAGCAGTACTTC; CDR3 protein: CSARVSSEQYF
clone size: medium-sized; D gene: TRBD2; J gene: TRBJ2-1; V gene: TRBV10-2; CDR3 DNA: TGCGCCAGCAGCGGACTAGCCTCCTACAATGAGCAGTTCTTC; CDR3 protein: CASSGLASYNEQFF
clone size: few; D gene: TRBD1; J gene: TRBJ2-1; V gene: TRBV11-2; CDR3 DNA: TGTGCCAGCAGCAGAATGACAGGGAACAATGAGCAGTTCTTC; CDR3 protein: CASSRMTGNNEQFF
clone size: -; D gene: TRBD1; J gene: TRBJ1-4; V gene: TRBV6-5; CDR3 DNA: TGTGCCAGCAGCCGGGACAGGGACGAAAAACTGTTTTTT; CDR3 protein: CASSRDRDEKLFF
clone size: few; D gene: -; J gene: TRBJ2-3; V gene: TRBV7-9; CDR3 DNA: TGTGCCAGCAGCCACCTCTGGGGTAGCACAGATACGCAGTATTTT; CDR3 protein: CASSHLWGSTDTQYF
clone size: -; D gene: -; J gene: TRBJ2-7; V gene: TRBV27; CDR3 DNA: TGTGCCAGCAGTTTATATCAGTCCTCCGGGCAGTACTTC; CDR3 protein: CASSLYQSSGQYF